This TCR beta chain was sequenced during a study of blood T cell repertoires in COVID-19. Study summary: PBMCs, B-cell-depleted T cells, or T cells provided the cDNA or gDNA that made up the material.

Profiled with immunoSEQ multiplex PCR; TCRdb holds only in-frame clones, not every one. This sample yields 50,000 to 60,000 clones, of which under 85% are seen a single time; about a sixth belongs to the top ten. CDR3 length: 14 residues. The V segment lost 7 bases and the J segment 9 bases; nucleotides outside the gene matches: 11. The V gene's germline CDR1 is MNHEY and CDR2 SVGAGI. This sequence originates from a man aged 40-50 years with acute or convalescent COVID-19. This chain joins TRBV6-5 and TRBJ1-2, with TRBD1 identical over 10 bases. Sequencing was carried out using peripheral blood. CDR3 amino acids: CASIRDRGRISYTF. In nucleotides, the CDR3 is TGTGCCAGCATTCGGGACAGGGGCCGGATTAGCTACACCTTC.